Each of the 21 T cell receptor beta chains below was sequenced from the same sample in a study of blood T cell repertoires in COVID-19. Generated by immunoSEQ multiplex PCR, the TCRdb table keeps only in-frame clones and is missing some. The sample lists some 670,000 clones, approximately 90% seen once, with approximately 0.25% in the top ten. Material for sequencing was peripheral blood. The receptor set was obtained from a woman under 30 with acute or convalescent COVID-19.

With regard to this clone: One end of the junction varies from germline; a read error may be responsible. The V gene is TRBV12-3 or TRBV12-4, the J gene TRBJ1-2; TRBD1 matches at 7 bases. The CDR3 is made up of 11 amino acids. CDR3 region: CASSLARDRAF. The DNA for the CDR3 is TGTGCCAGCAGTTTAGCTCGAGACAGGGCCTTC.

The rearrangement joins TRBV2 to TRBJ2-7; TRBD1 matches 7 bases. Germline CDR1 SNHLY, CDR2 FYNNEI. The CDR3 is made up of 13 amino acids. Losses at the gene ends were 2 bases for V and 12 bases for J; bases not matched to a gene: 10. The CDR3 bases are TGTGCCAGCAGTGAATCCGGCCGGGACAGTCGGTACTTC. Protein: CASSESGRDSRYF. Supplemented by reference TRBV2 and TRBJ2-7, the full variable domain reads EPEVTQTPSHQVTQMGQEVILRCVPISNHLYFYWYRQILGQKVEFLVSFYNNEISEKSEIFDDQFSVERPDGSNFTLKIRSTKLEDSAMYFCASSESGRDSRYFGPGTRLTVT.

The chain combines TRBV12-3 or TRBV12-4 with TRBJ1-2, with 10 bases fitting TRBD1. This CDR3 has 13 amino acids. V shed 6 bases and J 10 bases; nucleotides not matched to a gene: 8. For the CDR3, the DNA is TGTGCCAGCAGAACCGGGACAGGGGACGACTACACCTTC. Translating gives CASRTGTGDDYTF.

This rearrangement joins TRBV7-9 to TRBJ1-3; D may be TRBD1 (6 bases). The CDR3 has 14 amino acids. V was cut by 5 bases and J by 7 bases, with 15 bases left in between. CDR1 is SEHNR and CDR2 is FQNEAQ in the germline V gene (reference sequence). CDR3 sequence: CASSEAGGYNTIYF. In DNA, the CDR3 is TGTGCCAGCAGCGAGGCGGGGGGCTATAACACCATATATTTT.

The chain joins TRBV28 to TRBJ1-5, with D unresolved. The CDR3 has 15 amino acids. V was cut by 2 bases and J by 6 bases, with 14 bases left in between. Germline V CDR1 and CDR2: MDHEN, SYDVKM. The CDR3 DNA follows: TGTGCCAGCAGTTTAGAGGGTACGGCGAGTCAGCCCCAGCATTTT. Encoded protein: CASSLEGTASQPQHF.

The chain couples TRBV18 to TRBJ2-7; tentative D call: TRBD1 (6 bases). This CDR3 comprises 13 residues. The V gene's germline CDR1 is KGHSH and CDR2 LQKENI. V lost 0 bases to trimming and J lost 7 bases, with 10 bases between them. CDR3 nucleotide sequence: TGTGCCAGCTCACCACCGGACAGTCAGGAGCAGTACTTC. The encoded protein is CASSPPDSQEQYF.

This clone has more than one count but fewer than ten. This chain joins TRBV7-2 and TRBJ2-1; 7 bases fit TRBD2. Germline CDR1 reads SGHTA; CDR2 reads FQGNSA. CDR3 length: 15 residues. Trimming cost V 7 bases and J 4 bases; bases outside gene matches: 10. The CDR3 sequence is CASMLGLGAYNEQFF. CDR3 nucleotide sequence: TGTGCCAGCATGCTCGGACTAGGGGCTTACAATGAGCAGTTCTTC.

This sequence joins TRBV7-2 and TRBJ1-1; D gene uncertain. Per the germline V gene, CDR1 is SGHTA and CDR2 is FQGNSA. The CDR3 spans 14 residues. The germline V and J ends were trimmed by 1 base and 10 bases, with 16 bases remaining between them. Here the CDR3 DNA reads TGTGCCAGCAGCTTAGAACCTAGCGTCGTAGCAGCTTTCTTT. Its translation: CASSLEPSVVAAFF.

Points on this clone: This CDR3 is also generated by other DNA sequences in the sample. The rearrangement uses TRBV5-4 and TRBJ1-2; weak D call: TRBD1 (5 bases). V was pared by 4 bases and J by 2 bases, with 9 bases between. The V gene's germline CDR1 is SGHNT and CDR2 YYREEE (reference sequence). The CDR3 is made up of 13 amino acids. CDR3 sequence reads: CASSPDSNYGYTF. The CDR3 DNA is TGTGCCAGCAGCCCAGACAGCAACTATGGCTACACCTTC.

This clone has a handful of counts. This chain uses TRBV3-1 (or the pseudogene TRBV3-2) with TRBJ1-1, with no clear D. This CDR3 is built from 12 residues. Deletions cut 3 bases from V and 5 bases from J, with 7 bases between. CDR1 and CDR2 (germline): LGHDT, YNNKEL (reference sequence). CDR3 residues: CASSQMSTEAFF. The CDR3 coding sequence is TGTGCCAGCAGCCAGATGAGTACTGAAGCTTTCTTT.

The CDR3 is CASILGGGTDTQYF. The CDR3 nucleotides read TGTGCCAGCATCCTGGGGGGGGGCACAGATACGCAGTATTTT. V and J are TRBV7-8 and TRBJ2-3; 7 positions match TRBD2. Germline CDR1 and CDR2: SGHVS and FQNEAQ. Trimming removed 7 bases from V and 1 base from J; junction bases left unmatched: 5. This CDR3 is built from 14 residues.

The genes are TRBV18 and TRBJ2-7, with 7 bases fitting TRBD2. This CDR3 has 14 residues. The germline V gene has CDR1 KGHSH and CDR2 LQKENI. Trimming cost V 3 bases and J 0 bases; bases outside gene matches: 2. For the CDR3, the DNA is TGTGCCAGCTCACCGGCTAGCGGCTCCTACGAGCAGTACTTC. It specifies CASSPASGSYEQYF.

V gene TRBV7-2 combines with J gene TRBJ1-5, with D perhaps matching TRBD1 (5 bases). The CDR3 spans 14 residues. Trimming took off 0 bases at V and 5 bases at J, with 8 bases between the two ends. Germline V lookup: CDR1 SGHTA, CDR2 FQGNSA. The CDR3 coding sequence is TGTGCCAGCAGCTTAGCAGGGGTGGATCAGCCCCAGCATTTT. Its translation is CASSLAGVDQPQHF. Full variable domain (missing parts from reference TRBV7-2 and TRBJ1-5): GAGVSQSPSNKVTEKGKDVELRCDPISGHTALYWYRQSLGQGLEFLIYFQGNSAPDKSGLPSDRFSAERTGGSVSTLTIQRTQQEDSAVYLCASSLAGVDQPQHFGDGTRLSIL.

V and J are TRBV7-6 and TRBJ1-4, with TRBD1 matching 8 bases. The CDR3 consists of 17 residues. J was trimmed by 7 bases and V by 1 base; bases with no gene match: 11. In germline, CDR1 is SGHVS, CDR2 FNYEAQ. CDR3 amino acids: CASSLGLPRGPVEKLFF. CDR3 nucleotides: TGTGCCAGCAGCTTAGGGTTACCCAGGGGGCCGGTTGAAAAACTGTTTTTT. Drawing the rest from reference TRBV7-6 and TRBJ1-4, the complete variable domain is GAGVSQSPRYKVTKRGQDVALRCDPISGHVSLYWYRQALGQGPEFLTYFNYEAQQDKSGLPNDRFSAERPEGSISTLTIQRTEQRDSAMYRCASSLGLPRGPVEKLFFGSGTQLSVL.

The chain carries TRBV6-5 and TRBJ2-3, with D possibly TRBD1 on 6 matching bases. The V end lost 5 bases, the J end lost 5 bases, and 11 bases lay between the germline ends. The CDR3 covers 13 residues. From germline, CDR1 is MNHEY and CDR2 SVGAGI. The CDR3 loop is CASSRQGQDTQYF. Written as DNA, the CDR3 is TGTGCCAGCAGTCGGCAGGGACAAGATACGCAGTATTTT.

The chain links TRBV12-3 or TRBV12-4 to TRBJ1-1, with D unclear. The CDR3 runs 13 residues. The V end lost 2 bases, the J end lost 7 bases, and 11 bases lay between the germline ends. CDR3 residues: CASSLTGFFEAFF. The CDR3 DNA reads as TGTGCCAGCAGTTTAACCGGGTTCTTTGAAGCTTTCTTT.

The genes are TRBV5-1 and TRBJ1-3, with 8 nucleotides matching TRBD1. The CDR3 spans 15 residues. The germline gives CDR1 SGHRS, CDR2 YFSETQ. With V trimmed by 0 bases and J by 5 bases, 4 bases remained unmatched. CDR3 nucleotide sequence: TGCGCCAGCAGCTTGGGACAGGGGTATCGAAACACCATATATTTT. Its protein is CASSLGQGYRNTIYF.

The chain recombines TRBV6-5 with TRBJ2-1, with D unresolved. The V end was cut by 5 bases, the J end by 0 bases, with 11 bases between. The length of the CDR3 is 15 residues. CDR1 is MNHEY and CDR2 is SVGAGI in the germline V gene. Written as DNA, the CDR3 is TGTGCCAGCAGTAATGGGCATATCTCCTACAATGAGCAGTTCTTC. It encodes CASSNGHISYNEQFF.

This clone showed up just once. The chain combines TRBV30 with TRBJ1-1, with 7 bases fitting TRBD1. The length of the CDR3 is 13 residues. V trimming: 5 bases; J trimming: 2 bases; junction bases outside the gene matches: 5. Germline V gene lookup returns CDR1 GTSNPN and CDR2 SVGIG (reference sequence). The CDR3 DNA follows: TGTGCCTGGGACAGGGTCACTAACACTGAAGCTTTCTTT. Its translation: CAWDRVTNTEAFF.

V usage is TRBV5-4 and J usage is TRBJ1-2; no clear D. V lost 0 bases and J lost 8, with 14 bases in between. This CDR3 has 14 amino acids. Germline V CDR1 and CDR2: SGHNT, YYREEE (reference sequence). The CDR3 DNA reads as TGTGCCAGCAGCTTGGGTCTACAGAATTGGGGCTACACCTTC. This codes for CASSLGLQNWGYTF.

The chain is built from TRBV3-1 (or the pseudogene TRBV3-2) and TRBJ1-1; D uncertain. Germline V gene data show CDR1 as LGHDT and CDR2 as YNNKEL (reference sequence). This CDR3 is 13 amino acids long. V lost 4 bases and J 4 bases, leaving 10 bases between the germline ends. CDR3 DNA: TGTGCCAGCAGCCGTCTTTCGGGCACTGAAGCTTTCTTT. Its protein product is CASSRLSGTEAFF.